This is a list of T cell receptor beta chains from one sample in a study of control samples from healthy donors and cancer patients. Clones were read by immunoSEQ multiplex PCR, and TCRdb kept only the in-frame ones, dropping some. The sample lists 100,000 to 150,000 clones, approximately 92% occurring once. Sample: blood. The receptor source for this set is a man between 18 and 35 years old in good health. Each CDR3 is given with its conserved first and last residue. The order of the fields is J gene, D gene, clone size, V gene, CDR3 DNA, CDR3 protein. D genes are given only for firm matches. Clone size is not always given. Where it is, it says once, few, many or a class for expanded clones.

>TRBJ1-6|-|few|TRBV6-6
TGTGCCAGCAGTTACTCCCAGCTGCGAAGGGATTCACCCCTCCACTTT
CASSYSQLRRDSPLHF
>TRBJ1-5|-|-|TRBV3-1/TRBV3-2
TGTGCCAGCAGCCAAGGGGCAGGGTCCAATCAGCCCCAGCATTTT
CASSQGAGSNQPQHF
>TRBJ2-7|TRBD1|-|TRBV11-2
TGTGCCAGCAGAAAGACCGCCGGGACAGGGCCAGGGCACGAGCAGTACTTC
CASRKTAGTGPGHEQYF
>TRBJ1-3|-|-|TRBV6-5
TGTGCCAGCAGAGACCGACAGTTAGAAGGAAACACCATATATTTT
CASRDRQLEGNTIYF
>TRBJ2-7|TRBD1|-|TRBV5-1
TGCGCCAGTAAGTTGAACCGGGACAGGGCGAACGAGCAGTACTTC
CASKLNRDRANEQYF
>TRBJ2-1|-|-|TRBV9
TGTGCCAGCAGCGTAGCGGCAAGCGGAGGTTACAATGAGCAGTTCTTC
CASSVAASGGYNEQFF
>TRBJ2-5|-|-|TRBV5-4
TGTGCCAGCAGCGGCGGCCCGAGGGAAGAGACCCAGTACTTC
CASSGGPREETQYF
>TRBJ2-1|-|-|TRBV12-3/TRBV12-4
TGTGCCAGCAGACAACAGGGTCGCGGTGAGCAGTTCTTC
CASRQQGRGEQFF
>TRBJ1-4|-|-|TRBV11-2
TGTGCCAGCAGCGCGTTTCGACTGCTAAATGAAAAACTGTTTTTT
CASSAFRLLNEKLFF
>TRBJ2-1|TRBD1|-|TRBV5-1
TGCGCCAGCAGCTTTTATGGGCGGGACAGGGTAGATGAGCAGTTCTTC
CASSFYGRDRVDEQFF
>TRBJ2-3|-|-|TRBV19
TGTGCCAGTAGAAACAGGGGGGGGACAGATACGCAGTATTTT
CASRNRGGTDTQYF
>TRBJ1-1|-|-|TRBV11-2
TGTGCCAGCAGCCGCCCTTGGGGGTTAAACACTGAAGCTTTCTTT
CASSRPWGLNTEAFF
>TRBJ2-5|-|-|TRBV27
TGTGCCAGCAGTCCACGACGGTACCAAGAGACCCAGTACTTC
CASSPRRYQETQYF
>TRBJ2-1|-|-|TRBV12-3/TRBV12-4
TGTGCCAGCAGTTTAAGCTATGAGCAGTTCTTC
CASSLSYEQFF
>TRBJ1-4|-|-|TRBV7-2
TGTGCCAGCAGCTTAGTAGGCAGGGGACCTAATGAAAAACTGTTTTTT
CASSLVGRGPNEKLFF
>TRBJ1-1|TRBD1|-|TRBV6-5
TGTGCCAGCAGTAACACCGGACAGGCGTCGTCTTTCTTT
CASSNTGQASSFF
>TRBJ1-6|-|-|TRBV9
TGTGCCAGCAGCGTAGGACCGACAACTTATAATTCACCCCTCCACTTT
CASSVGPTTYNSPLHF
>TRBJ2-1|TRBD2|-|TRBV7-3
TGTGCCAGCAGCCCAACAGAGCGGGGGGGCGACAATGAGCAGTTCTTC
CASSPTERGGDNEQFF
>TRBJ1-2|-|-|TRBV9
TGTGCCAGCAGCTTCCCCAGGGGAGAATTCAACTATGGCTACACCTTC
CASSFPRGEFNYGYTF
>TRBJ2-1|-|few|TRBV10-1
TGCGCCAGCAGGTTAAGGGACCCGTACAATGAGCAGTTCTTC
CASRLRDPYNEQFF
>TRBJ2-2|-|-|TRBV20-1
TGCAGTGCGAGTGAGTGGGACACCGGGGAGCTGTTTTTT
CSASEWDTGELFF
>TRBJ1-5|-|-|TRBV27
TGTGCCACCGCCGGCAGTTATAATCAGCCCCAGCATTTT
CATAGSYNQPQHF
>TRBJ2-7|-|-|TRBV21-1
TGTGTCCCTTTAGGAGGACAGGGATACGAGCAGTACTTC
CVPLGGQGYEQYF
>TRBJ2-3|TRBD1|-|TRBV19
TGTGCCAGTAGTGTCAGGGGGCGGAGTGTAGATACGCAGTATTTT
CASSVRGRSVDTQYF
>TRBJ1-5|-|-|TRBV15
TGTGCCACCAGCAGAGATCCGGCGCAGCTCCAGCATTTT
CATSRDPAQLQHF
>TRBJ2-7|-|-|TRBV2
TGTGCCAGCAGTGGGGACGTGACCTACGAGCAGTACTTC
CASSGDVTYEQYF
>TRBJ2-3|TRBD2|once|TRBV18
TGTGCCAGCTCACCGACTAGCGGGGGGGAATTTACGCAGTATTTT
CASSPTSGGEFTQYF
>TRBJ2-1|TRBD2|-|TRBV5-4
TGTGCCAGCAGCTTGGTGGTAGCGGGGGGGAGTAACAATGAGCAGTTCTTC
CASSLVVAGGSNNEQFF
>TRBJ2-5|TRBD2|-|TRBV12-5
TGTGCTAGTGGTTTGGACCGACTAGCGGGGGAAATTGCGGAGACCCAGTACTTC
CASGLDRLAGEIAETQYF
>TRBJ1-2|TRBD1|-|TRBV27
TGTGCCAGCAGCATCACCCTAGGACAGGGGTACTATGGCTACACCTTC
CASSITLGQGYYGYTF
>TRBJ1-2|TRBD1|-|TRBV29-1
TGCAGCGTTGAAAGGCCTACCGGGACAGGGGGACTCTATGGCTACACCTTC
CSVERPTGTGGLYGYTF
>TRBJ2-7|-|-|TRBV5-1
TGCGCCAGCAGCCTAACCCGGGGCTCGGGAGACGAGCAGTACTTC
CASSLTRGSGDEQYF
>TRBJ1-1|-|-|TRBV5-4
TGTGCCAGCAAGAAGGGAGGGGTTGTGGCGGACGAAGCTTTCTTT
CASKKGGVVADEAFF
>TRBJ1-1|-|-|TRBV6-5
TGTGCCAGCAGTTACTCGAAGGACAGCCTAAGCACTGAAGCTTTCTTT
CASSYSKDSLSTEAFF
>TRBJ2-5|TRBD2|-|TRBV19
TGTGCCAGTAGTGCCCTCCTCCCGAAACTAGCGGGGGGTTTGGAGACCCAGTACTTC
CASSALLPKLAGGLETQYF
>TRBJ1-2|-|-|TRBV10-3
TGTGCCATCAGTGAGTCGTCTGGACGTGCCTATGGCTACACCTTC
CAISESSGRAYGYTF
>TRBJ1-1|-|-|TRBV19
TGTGCCACGACCAAGGACAGATTGAACACTGAAGCTTTCTTT
CATTKDRLNTEAFF
>TRBJ2-1|-|-|TRBV5-1
TGCGCCAGCAGCTCGGGGGGCCATAGCTCCTACAATGAGCAGTTCTTC
CASSSGGHSSYNEQFF
>TRBJ1-4|-|-|TRBV19
TGTGCCAGTAGCCGCAAGGGGCAGGGGCCTAATGAAAAACTGTTTTTT
CASSRKGQGPNEKLFF
>TRBJ2-3|TRBD2|once|TRBV7-2
TGTGCCAGCAGCTTAGGGCCGGCGGCTGCGGGGGGGCCCACAGATACGCAGTATTTT
CASSLGPAAAGGPTDTQYF
>TRBJ1-1|-|-|TRBV30
TGTGCCTGGAGTATTACCCTGAACACTGAAGCTTTCTTT
CAWSITLNTEAFF
>TRBJ2-1|-|-|TRBV6-4
TGTGCCAGCAGCGTCATGGAGGGGACAGAGCAGTTCTTC
CASSVMEGTEQFF
>TRBJ1-2|-|-|TRBV11-3
TGTGCCAGCAGCTTAGCCGGGGGCTATGGCTACACCTTC
CASSLAGGYGYTF
>TRBJ2-7|TRBD1|-|TRBV19
TGTGCCAGTAGTATCCGGGACAGGGATTTGAGGGAGCAGTACTTC
CASSIRDRDLREQYF
>TRBJ1-2|-|few|TRBV6-6
TGTGCCAGCAGTTCAGTAGCTACCTATGGCTACACCTTC
CASSSVATYGYTF
>TRBJ1-4|-|-|TRBV14
TGTGCCAGCAGCCGAACACAAACTAATGAAAAACTGTTTTTT
CASSRTQTNEKLFF
>TRBJ2-2|-|-|TRBV6-5
TGTGCCAGCACCCGATTAGCACGGAACACCGGGGAGCTGTTTTTT
CASTRLARNTGELFF
>TRBJ2-1|-|-|TRBV5-5
TGTGCCAGCAGCTTGGTGCCGTCCTACAATGAGCAGTTCTTC
CASSLVPSYNEQFF
>TRBJ1-2|TRBD1|-|TRBV19
TGTGCCAGTAGTATTTCAGGGACAGGGGTTCTTGCTAACTATGGCTACACCTTC
CASSISGTGVLANYGYTF
>TRBJ1-2|TRBD1|-|TRBV4-1
TGCGCCAGCAGCCAGGGGACAGGGCTTGGGGTTAACTATGGCTACACCTTC
CASSQGTGLGVNYGYTF
>TRBJ1-2|TRBD1|-|TRBV5-1
TGCGCCAGCAGCCTTACAGGGGGCGCCTATGGCTACACCTTC
CASSLTGGAYGYTF